The entry that follows covers one T cell receptor (beta chain) sequence. This CDR3 spans 14 amino acids. V shed 5 bases and J shed 2 bases, with 12 bases lying between them. Germline CDR1 SEHNR, CDR2 FQNEAQ (reference sequence). The data derive from a study of patients and donors after allogeneic stem cell transplantation. TCRdb re-derived calls from the RT-PCR reads in MiXCR, one entry per CDR3 protein. The sample lists 920,000 or so distinct CDR3 sequences; more than 15% were seen once. The sequenced sample consisted of blood, either unsorted or a sorted T cell fraction (not recorded which). This clonotype originated in a human donor who was either an allogeneic HSCT recipient or a stem cell or donor lymphocyte infusion donor (not recorded which). It is not recorded whose cells these are; they may come from a transplant donor. The chain has TRBV7-9 and TRBJ1-2; D may be TRBD1 (5 bases). The CDR3 coding sequence is TGTGCCAGCAGCCCCCTGACAGACAACTATGGCTACACCTTC. Translation gives CASSPLTDNYGYTF.